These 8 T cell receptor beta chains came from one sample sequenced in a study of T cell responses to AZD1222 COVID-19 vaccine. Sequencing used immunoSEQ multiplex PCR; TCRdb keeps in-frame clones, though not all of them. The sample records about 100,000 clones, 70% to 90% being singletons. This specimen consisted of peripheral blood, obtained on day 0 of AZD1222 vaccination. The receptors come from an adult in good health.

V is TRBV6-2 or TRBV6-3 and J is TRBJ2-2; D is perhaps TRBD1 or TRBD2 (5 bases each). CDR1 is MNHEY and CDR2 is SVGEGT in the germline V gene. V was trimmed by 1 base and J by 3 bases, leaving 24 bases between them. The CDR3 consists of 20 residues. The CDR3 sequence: CASSYLLSTDHKDYTGELFF. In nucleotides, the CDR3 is TGTGCCAGCAGTTACTTACTTTCGACAGACCACAAGGACTACACCGGGGAGCTGTTTTTT.

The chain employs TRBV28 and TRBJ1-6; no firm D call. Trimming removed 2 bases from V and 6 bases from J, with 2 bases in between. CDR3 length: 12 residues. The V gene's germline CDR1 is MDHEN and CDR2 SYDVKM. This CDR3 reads CASSLVNSPLHF. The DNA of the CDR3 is TGTGCCAGCAGTTTAGTTAATTCACCCCTCCACTTT. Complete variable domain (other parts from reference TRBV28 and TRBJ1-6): DVKVTQSSRYLVKRTGEKVFLECVQDMDHENMFWYRQDPGLGLRLIYFSYDVKMKEKGDIPEGYSVSREKKERFSLILESASTNQTSMYLCASSLVNSPLHFGNGTRLTVT.

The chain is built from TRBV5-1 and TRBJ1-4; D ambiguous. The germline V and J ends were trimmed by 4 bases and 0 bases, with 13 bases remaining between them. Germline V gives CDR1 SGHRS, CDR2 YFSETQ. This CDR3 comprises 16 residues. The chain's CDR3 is CASSAGPLATNEKLFF. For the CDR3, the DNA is TGCGCCAGCAGCGCAGGTCCCCTTGCAACTAATGAAAAACTGTTTTTT.

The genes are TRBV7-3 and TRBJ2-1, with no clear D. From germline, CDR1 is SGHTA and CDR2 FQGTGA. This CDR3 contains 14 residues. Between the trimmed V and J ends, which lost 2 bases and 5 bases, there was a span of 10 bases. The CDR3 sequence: CASSLGPQNNEQFF. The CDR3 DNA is TGTGCCAGCAGCTTAGGACCCCAGAACAATGAGCAGTTCTTC.

The CDR3 coding sequence is TGTGCCAGCAGTGACACGCGGGAGGGAGGGGGCAAGAAGGCTAATGAAAAACTGTTTTTT. Protein sequence: CASSDTREGGGKKANEKLFF. The J gene is TRBJ1-4, the V gene TRBV6-4; 7 bases are shared with TRBD1. The CDR3 extends over 20 amino acids. J gave up 3 bases and V 2 bases, and 18 bases lay outside the gene matches. The V gene's germline CDR1 is MRHNA and CDR2 SNTAGT.

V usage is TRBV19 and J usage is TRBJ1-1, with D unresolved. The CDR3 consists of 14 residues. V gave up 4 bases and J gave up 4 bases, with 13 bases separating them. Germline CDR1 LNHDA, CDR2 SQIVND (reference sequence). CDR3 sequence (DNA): TGTGCCAGTAGTAGGAGGGAGAAGACCACTGAAGCTTTCTTT. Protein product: CASSRREKTTEAFF.

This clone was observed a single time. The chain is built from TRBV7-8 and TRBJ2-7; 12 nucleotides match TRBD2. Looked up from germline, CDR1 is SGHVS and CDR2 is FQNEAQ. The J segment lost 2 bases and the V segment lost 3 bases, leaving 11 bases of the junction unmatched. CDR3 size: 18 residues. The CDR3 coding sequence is TGTGCCAGCAGCTTTATAACCGGGACTAGCGGGTTAACCTACGAGCAGTACTTC. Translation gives CASSFITGTSGLTYEQYF.

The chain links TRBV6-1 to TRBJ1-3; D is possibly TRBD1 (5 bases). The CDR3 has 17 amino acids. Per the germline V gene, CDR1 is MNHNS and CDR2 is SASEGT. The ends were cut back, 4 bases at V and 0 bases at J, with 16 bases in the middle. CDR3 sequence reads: CASSGGYSQNSGNTIYF. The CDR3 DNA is TGTGCCAGCAGTGGGGGGTACAGCCAAAACTCTGGAAACACCATATATTTT.